This T cell receptor beta chain was found in a study of blood T cell repertoires in COVID-19. Germline CDR1 is SGHAT and CDR2 is FQNNGV. The CDR3 is made up of 16 amino acids. V lost 3 bases, J lost 0 bases, and 13 bases lay in between. Assay used: immunoSEQ multiplex PCR; TCRdb lists only in-frame clones, some missing. The table records fewer than 300,000 clones, over 70% of them present only once. The sample was peripheral blood. The sequence came from a man aged 80 or over with acute or convalescent COVID-19. The gene calls are TRBV11-2 and TRBJ2-3, with a weak D call TRBD1 (6 bases). Written as DNA, the CDR3 is TGTGCCAGCAGCTTCAGTTTGGGACATAGCACAGATACGCAGTATTTT. Amino acid sequence: CASSFSLGHSTDTQYF.